What follows are 26 T cell receptor beta chains derived from one specimen sequenced in a study of CD8 T cells in ankylosing spondylitis. In TCRdb, the 5' RACE reads were re-called with MiXCR into one record per CDR3 protein. Of roughly 90,000 distinct CDR3 sequences detected, about 8.3% appear once; the ten largest clones hold more than 9.5%. Input material: blood, either unsorted or a sorted T cell fraction (not recorded which). All receptors derive from a male donor with ankylosing spondylitis or in good health (not recorded which).

The V and J genes are TRBV27 and TRBJ1-2; 7 bases agree with TRBD1. V was pared by 5 bases and J by 8 bases, with 11 bases of the junction left unmatched. CDR3 length: 14 residues. Looked up from germline, CDR1 is MNHEY and CDR2 is SMNVEV (reference sequence). CDR3 coding DNA: TGTGCCAGCAGTACCCTCAAGGGGGCGGGGGGCTACACCTTC. It specifies CASSTLKGAGGYTF.

This clonotype was counted ten times or more. The chain is built from TRBV4-3 and TRBJ1-1, with a possible D match to TRBD1 (6 bases). This CDR3 region has 15 residues. The V and J ends lost 0 bases and 10 bases respectively, with 18 bases between them. CDR1 and CDR2 (germline): LGHNA, YSLEER. This chain's CDR3 is CASSQEGGWVEGAFF. In DNA form, the CDR3 reads TGCGCCAGCAGCCAAGAAGGGGGTTGGGTTGAGGGAGCTTTCTTT.

This clonotype was detected a few times. V is TRBV7-6 and J is TRBJ2-1; 7 bases fit TRBD2. Germline values: CDR1 SGHVS, CDR2 FNYEAQ. The V gene end was trimmed by 0 bases and the J gene end by 7 bases; junction bases not matched to a gene: 6. The CDR3 is 15 residues long. The CDR3, as DNA: TGTGCCAGCAGCTTAGCGGCGGGAGCGGAAAATGAGCAGTTCTTC. Translation: CASSLAAGAENEQFF.

This clonotype was seen repeatedly, ten times or more. This sequence joins TRBV15 and TRBJ2-3; 7 bases match TRBD2. V lost 1 base and J lost 3; bases outside the gene matches: 4. The CDR3 length is 15 residues. Germline V CDR1 and CDR2: LNHNV, YYDKDF (reference sequence). CDR3 protein: CATSRGSGATDTQYF. The CDR3 nucleotides are TGTGCCACCAGCAGAGGCAGCGGGGCAACAGATACGCAGTATTTT.

This clonotype was counted many times. CDR3 sequence reads: CSAREAGRGYGYTF. The CDR3 bases are TGCAGTGCTAGAGAGGCAGGGAGAGGGTATGGCTACACCTTC. This sequence joins TRBV20-1 and TRBJ1-2, with D possibly being TRBD1 (5 bases). The CDR3 extends over 14 amino acids. V lost 0 bases and J lost 5, with 13 bases in between. Germline assignment: CDR1 DFQATT and CDR2 SNEGSKA (reference sequence).

The V gene is TRBV7-2, the J gene TRBJ2-1; 8 positions agree with TRBD1. The CDR3 loop spans 12 amino acids. V gave up 4 bases and J gave up 14 bases; unmatched junction bases: 7. Germline V lookup: CDR1 SGHTA, CDR2 FQGNSA. The CDR3 coding sequence is TGTGCCAGCAGCTCATCGACAGGGGCGGAGTTCTTC. Translated, it gives CASSSSTGAEFF.

This clonotype has ten or more counts. The rearrangement links TRBV11-2 to TRBJ2-5; 14 bases align to TRBD2. Trimming cost V 5 bases and J 4 bases; bases outside gene matches: 15. Germline V gene sequence: CDR1 SGHAT, CDR2 FQNNGV. The CDR3 loop spans 19 amino acids. The CDR3 DNA reads TGTGCCAGCAGCCCAGTATTGATATTGGGACTAGCGGGAGTAGAGACCCAGTACTTC. Protein sequence: CASSPVLILGLAGVETQYF.

At least ten counts were recorded for this clonotype. The gene calls are TRBV5-6 and TRBJ2-3; no clear D gene. This CDR3 has 14 amino acids. Germline CDR1 reads SGHDT; CDR2 reads YYEEEE. Trimming pared 0 bases from V and 2 bases from J, leaving 7 bases between. Here the CDR3 reads CASSLVVATDTQYF. The CDR3 DNA sequence: TGTGCCAGCAGCTTGGTCGTCGCCACAGATACGCAGTATTTT.

This clonotype has a count of ten or more. CDR3 sequence: CSAQKAGDTGELFF. CDR3 bases: TGCAGTGCTCAGAAGGCAGGGGACACCGGGGAGCTGTTTTTT. This chain connects TRBV20-1 to TRBJ2-2, with D perhaps matching TRBD1 (6 bases). V lost 5 bases to trimming and J lost 3 bases, with 13 bases between them. Germline CDR1 is DFQATT and CDR2 is SNEGSKA (reference sequence). The CDR3 spans 14 residues.

There are many counts of this clonotype. The chain recombines TRBV3-1 with TRBJ1-1; weak D call: TRBD1 (5 bases). V lost 1 base, J lost 3 bases, and 15 bases lay in between. In germline, CDR1 is LGHDT, CDR2 YNNKEL (reference sequence). This CDR3 has 16 amino acids. The CDR3 DNA follows: TGTGCCAGCAGCCAAGTCACGGGGGTCGGAGACACTGAAGCTTTCTTT. Its protein product is CASSQVTGVGDTEAFF.

This clonotype was observed many times. The chain links TRBV19 to TRBJ1-4; D is unresolved. The CDR3 loop spans 14 amino acids. The V end was cut by 5 bases, the J end by 0 bases, with 7 bases between. CDR1 LNHDA and CDR2 SQIVND come from the germline V gene (reference sequence). CDR3 sequence reads: CASSSRATNEKLFF. The CDR3 DNA reads as TGTGCCAGTAGTTCCAGAGCAACTAATGAAAAACTGTTTTTT.

This chain uses TRBV5-1 with TRBJ1-1, with 8 bases that match TRBD1. There are 16 residues in the CDR3. Germline CDR1 SGHRS, CDR2 YFSETQ. With 0 bases clipped from V and 3 bases from J, the junction kept 7 bases outside the gene matches. This CDR3 is CASSLVAGGGDTEAFF. The CDR3 DNA sequence: TGCGCCAGCAGCTTGGTTGCAGGGGGCGGTGACACTGAAGCTTTCTTT. The full variable domain, rest sourced from reference TRBV5-1 and TRBJ1-1, is KAGVTQTPRYLIKTRGQQVTLSCSPISGHRSVSWYQQTPGQGLQFLFEYFSETQRNKGNFPGRFSGRQFSNSRSEMNVSTLELGDSALYLCASSLVAGGGDTEAFFGQGTRLTVV.

Ten or more counts support this clonotype. The chain carries TRBV12-3 or TRBV12-4 and TRBJ1-5, with D possibly TRBD1 on 5 matching bases. The ends were cut back, 0 bases at V and 4 bases at J, with 7 bases in the middle. The CDR3 sequence is 14 residues long. CDR3 protein: CASSLAGGNQPQHF. DNA for the CDR3: TGTGCCAGCAGTTTAGCGGGGGGTAATCAGCCCCAGCATTTT.

This clonotype was seen many times. V and J are TRBV5-1 and TRBJ2-1; D unclear. CDR3 length: 14 amino acids. V shed 0 bases and J shed 9 bases, with 13 bases lying between them. The V gene's germline CDR1 is SGHRS and CDR2 YFSETQ. As DNA, the CDR3 is TGCGCCAGCAGCTTGGTCGACTGGCTCAGTGAGCAGTTCTTC. Translating it yields CASSLVDWLSEQFF.

This clonotype was recorded many times. The rearrangement joins TRBV27 to TRBJ1-1; D remains unclear. The CDR3 is 13 residues long. Germline loops: CDR1 MNHEY, CDR2 SMNVEV (reference sequence). V was clipped by 6 bases and J by 4 bases, with 12 bases between them. CDR3 DNA sequence: TGTGCCAGCAGCCCGGGGTTGAGCACTGAAGCTTTCTTT. Translating it yields CASSPGLSTEAFF.

This clonotype came up many times. The chain joins TRBV19 to TRBJ1-2, with D hard to call. Between the trimmed V and J ends, which lost 4 bases and 8 bases, there was a span of 17 bases. Germline values: CDR1 LNHDA, CDR2 SQIVND (reference sequence). The CDR3 sequence is 14 residues long. The DNA of the CDR3 is TGTGCCAGTAGTAGGCCCGGAATCCCTCAAGGCTACACCTTC. Its protein is CASSRPGIPQGYTF.

The J gene is TRBJ2-3, the V gene TRBV27; 9 bases are shared with TRBD2. Looked up from germline, CDR1 is MNHEY and CDR2 is SMNVEV (reference sequence). Unmatched junction bases numbered 10, after V lost 5 bases and J lost 4 bases. This CDR3 is built from 16 residues. CDR3 sequence: CASSTTGLARADTQYF. The CDR3 bases are TGTGCCAGCAGTACCACGGGACTAGCTAGGGCAGATACGCAGTATTTT.

In its sample, this clonotype was seen many times. The V and J genes are TRBV7-9 and TRBJ2-3; D is uncertain. Germline loops: CDR1 SEHNR, CDR2 FQNEAQ (reference sequence). The CDR3 has 16 residues. V lost 4 bases and J 0 bases, leaving 14 bases between the germline ends. CDR3 in amino acids: CASSSPRLASTDTQYF. The DNA of the CDR3 is TGTGCCAGCAGCTCCCCTCGGTTAGCCAGCACAGATACGCAGTATTTT.

In this sample, this clonotype turned up many times. J is TRBJ2-7 and V is TRBV25-1, with D unresolved. The V end was cut by 1 base, the J end by 6 bases, with 13 bases between. The CDR3 is 14 residues long. The germline CDR1 and CDR2 sequences are MGHDK and SYGVNS. The DNA for the CDR3 is TGTGCCAGCAGTGAATGGGATCCCTCTCTCGAGCAGTACTTC. This encodes CASSEWDPSLEQYF.

This clonotype was picked up many times. The chain couples TRBV5-5 to TRBJ2-7; weak D call: TRBD1 (6 bases). Germline V gene lookup returns CDR1 SGHKS and CDR2 YYEKEE (reference sequence). The V end was cut by 6 bases, the J end by 2 bases, with 18 bases between. This CDR3 region has 15 residues. CDR3 DNA: TGTGCCAGCATCTTTTCCCTAGGGGGAGCCTACGAGCAGTACTTC. Protein sequence: CASIFSLGGAYEQYF.

The chain combines TRBV5-1 with TRBJ2-1; D is tentatively TRBD1 or TRBD2 (5 bases each). The CDR3 is 13 amino acids. CDR1 and CDR2 (germline): SGHRS, YFSETQ. V was pared by 4 bases and J by 6 bases, with 11 bases between. The CDR3 DNA follows: TGCGCCAGCAGCCCGGGGCGCTGCAATGAGCAGTTCTTC. Translation: CASSPGRCNEQFF.

This clonotype has a count of ten or more. This chain connects TRBV29-1 to TRBJ2-3; D may be TRBD2 (5 bases). Trimming left V 6 bases short and J 0 bases short, with 13 bases between. Germline V gene lookup returns CDR1 SQVTM and CDR2 ANQGSEA. The CDR3 has 14 amino acids. In DNA, the CDR3 is TGCAGCGTCATGGGGAGTTCTAGCACAGATACGCAGTATTTT. Amino acids: CSVMGSSSTDTQYF.

This clonotype has ten or more counts. The rearrangement links TRBV6-2 or TRBV6-3 to TRBJ2-7, with no clear D. Germline assignment: CDR1 MNHEY and CDR2 SVGEGT. The germline V and J ends were trimmed by 3 bases and 1 base, with 13 bases remaining between them. CDR3 length: 15 amino acids. Here the CDR3 DNA reads TGTGCCAGCAGTTATCCTCGGTCTAGGTCCTACGAGCAGTACTTC. Translated, it gives CASSYPRSRSYEQYF.

This clonotype was detected ten times or more. The chain recombines TRBV20-1 with TRBJ1-2; no firm D call. The germline V gene encodes CDR1 DFQATT and CDR2 SNEGSKA (reference sequence). The CDR3 sequence is 15 residues long. V lost 5 bases and J lost 8, with 24 bases in between. CDR3 DNA sequence: TGCAGTGCTCCGAAGGAGACCTTCTCTATGGGGGGCTACACCTTC. This encodes CSAPKETFSMGGYTF.

This clonotype was detected many times. This chain connects TRBV20-1 to TRBJ2-7; possibly TRBD1 for D (6 bases). V shed 0 bases and J shed 4 bases, with 16 bases lying between them. The germline gives CDR1 DFQATT, CDR2 SNEGSKA (reference sequence). The CDR3 loop spans 15 amino acids. This chain's CDR3 is CSARDPQGRGYEQYF. The CDR3 bases are TGCAGTGCTAGAGATCCTCAGGGGCGCGGTTACGAGCAGTACTTC.

This clonotype showed up many times. The V call is TRBV4-1, the J call TRBJ2-1; D not resolved. Germline V gene data show CDR1 as MGHRA and CDR2 as YSYEKL. The CDR3 covers 14 residues. V dropped 3 bases and J dropped 1 base, with 7 bases sitting between them. The CDR3 DNA follows: TGCGCCAGCAGCCAGCTCACTTCCTACAATGAGCAGTTCTTC. Translation: CASSQLTSYNEQFF.